These 24 T cell receptor beta chains originate from one sample sequenced in a study of vaccination effects on CD4 cells after COVID-19. Which antigens these TCRs recognize remains unknown. Profiling relied on immunoSEQ multiplex PCR, and the TCRdb table lists in-frame clones only, not all of them. The data show 40,000 to 55,000 clones, less than 85% seen once. Upon completion of 10 days in culture, CD4+ T cells were isolated. The infection with SARS-CoV-2 (confirmed by PCR) occurred in this person between March and December 2020. Participants were vaccinated with two doses of either the BNT162b2 or mRNA-1273 vaccine. Sequences were derived from CD4+ T cells from PBMCs cultured without peptide, sampled after COVID-19 vaccination. The receptors stem from a human donor who had a prior SARS-CoV-2 infection.

This chain uses TRBV5-6 with TRBJ2-1; possible D gene TRBD1, 6 bases. Trimming removed 3 bases at V and 0 bases at J, with 10 bases between. Germline CDR1 and CDR2: SGHDT and YYEEEE. This CDR3 is built from 15 residues. CDR3 nucleotide sequence: TGTGCCAGCAGCTCTCCGGGACACTCCTACAATGAGCAGTTCTTC. It translates to CASSSPGHSYNEQFF.

The J gene is TRBJ2-5, the V gene TRBV10-1; 8 bases match TRBD1. V lost 4 bases and J lost 5; bases outside the gene matches: 0. Germline CDR1 WNHNN, CDR2 SYGVQD (reference sequence). The CDR3 contains 12 residues. The CDR3 DNA follows: TGCGCCAGCAGTGGGACAGGGGAGACCCAGTACTTC. Translation gives CASSGTGETQYF.

The DNA for the CDR3 is TGTGCCAGCAGTTCGCCCCCGGGACTAGTCTACAATGAGCAGTTCTTC. It is translated as CASSSPPGLVYNEQFF. The chain recombines TRBV27 with TRBJ2-1, with 8 bases that match TRBD2. V lost 4 bases, J lost 3 bases, and 8 bases stayed unmatched. Germline loops: CDR1 MNHEY, CDR2 SMNVEV (reference sequence). CDR3 size: 16 residues.

V gene TRBV27 combines with J gene TRBJ1-6; no definite D call. Germline V gives CDR1 MNHEY, CDR2 SMNVEV (reference sequence). The CDR3 length is 12 residues. The V end lost 3 bases, the J end lost 7 bases, and 4 bases lay between the germline ends. CDR3 amino acids: CASSFVNSPLHF. CDR3 sequence (DNA): TGTGCCAGCAGTTTCGTAAATTCACCCCTCCACTTT.

The chain couples TRBV3-1 (or the pseudogene TRBV3-2) to TRBJ1-1, with D maybe TRBD1 (6 bases). This CDR3 region has 13 residues. V was cut by 6 bases and J by 4 bases, with 12 bases left in between. In germline, CDR1 is LGHDT, CDR2 YNNKEL (reference sequence). The DNA for the CDR3 is TGTGCCAGCAGGATCACAGGGAGCACTGAAGCTTTCTTT. Residues: CASRITGSTEAFF.

The chain couples TRBV7-2 to TRBJ2-6; D gene unclear. Germline assignment: CDR1 SGHTA and CDR2 FQGNSA. The CDR3 loop spans 18 amino acids. V shed 3 bases and J shed 0 bases, with 15 bases lying between them. The CDR3 loop reads CASSFVRFMSSGANVLTF. As DNA, the CDR3 is TGTGCCAGCAGCTTTGTACGGTTTATGTCCTCTGGGGCCAACGTCCTGACTTTC.

The J gene is TRBJ1-1, the V gene TRBV18; perhaps TRBD1 as D (6 bases). The V gene lost 6 bases and the J gene lost 1 base, with 9 bases spanning the gap. This CDR3 spans 13 amino acids. From germline, CDR1 is KGHSH and CDR2 LQKENI. The DNA for the CDR3 is TGTGCCAGCTCCGGACAGTCGAACACTGAAGCTTTCTTT. Translated: CASSGQSNTEAFF.

This clone was observed a few times. The chain is built from TRBV7-3 and TRBJ2-5, with TRBD2 matching 9 bases. Germline V gene data show CDR1 as SGHTA and CDR2 as FQGTGA. The CDR3 runs to 16 residues. J gave up 1 base and V 1 base, and 4 bases lay outside the gene matches. The CDR3 nucleotides read TGTGCCAGCAGCTTAATGGCGGGGGGGCCCCAAGAGACCCAGTACTTC. It is translated as CASSLMAGGPQETQYF.

V gene TRBV3-1 (or the pseudogene TRBV3-2) combines with J gene TRBJ1-1, with D hard to call. The germline gives CDR1 LGHDT, CDR2 YNNKEL (reference sequence). This CDR3 has 11 residues. The V and J ends lost 6 bases and 7 bases respectively, with 9 bases between them. The CDR3 here is CASSLSHEAFF. The CDR3 DNA sequence: TGTGCCAGCAGTCTTTCTCATGAAGCTTTCTTT.

This chain connects TRBV6-5 to TRBJ1-5; D is unresolved. CDR3 length: 13 amino acids. V gave up 10 bases and J gave up 0 bases, with 10 bases separating them. The germline CDR1 and CDR2 sequences are MNHEY and SVGAGI. CDR3 amino acids: CATRGYSNQPQHF. The CDR3 DNA reads as TGTGCCACCCGCGGGTATAGCAATCAGCCCCAGCATTTT.

The chain has TRBV18 and TRBJ2-1; the D gene is possibly TRBD2 (5 bases). V was pared by 3 bases and J by 9 bases, with 18 bases between. This CDR3 region has 15 residues. Looked up from germline, CDR1 is KGHSH and CDR2 is LQKENI. CDR3 sequence reads: CASSPQGGPGGEQFF. Here the CDR3 DNA reads TGTGCCAGCTCACCTCAAGGCGGGCCGGGCGGTGAGCAGTTCTTC. Combining the CDR3 with reference TRBV18 and TRBJ2-1 gives the whole variable domain NAGVMQNPRHLVRRRGQEARLRCSPMKGHSHVYWYRQLPEEGLKFMVYLQKENIIDESGMPKERFSAEFPKEGPSILRIQQVVRGDSAAYFCASSPQGGPGGEQFFGPGTRLTVL.

The chain is built from TRBV2 and TRBJ2-2; TRBD1 agrees at 8 bases. V lost 7 bases and J lost 2; bases outside the gene matches: 6. Germline lookup yields CDR1 SNHLY and CDR2 FYNNEI. This CDR3 has 15 amino acids. This chain's CDR3 is CASTMQGANTGELFF. CDR3 in DNA: TGTGCCAGCACTATGCAGGGGGCAAACACCGGGGAGCTGTTTTTT.

Here the CDR3 reads CASSVVRGGYGYTF. The CDR3 DNA sequence: TGTGCCAGCAGCGTAGTCAGGGGCGGGTATGGCTACACCTTC. This sequence joins TRBV9 and TRBJ1-2, with D perhaps matching TRBD1 (6 bases). In germline, CDR1 is SGDLS, CDR2 YYNGEE. The CDR3 totals 14 residues. V lost 0 bases and J 5 bases, leaving 11 bases between the germline ends.

The chain recombines TRBV4-3 with TRBJ2-2; 10 nucleotides line up with TRBD1. This CDR3 is built from 17 residues. The ends lost 4 bases at V and 4 bases at J; junction bases unmatched: 9. Germline V CDR1 and CDR2: LGHNA, YSLEER. The chain's CDR3 is CASSREPGQGITGELFF. DNA for the CDR3: TGCGCCAGCAGCCGAGAGCCGGGACAGGGGATCACCGGGGAGCTGTTTTTT.

The chain is built from TRBV7-2 and TRBJ1-3; no definite D call. This CDR3 spans 15 amino acids. CDR1 SGHTA and CDR2 FQGNSA come from the germline V gene. Trimming left V 5 bases short and J 5 bases short, with 16 bases between. The CDR3 region is CASSTGPRGRNTIYF. As DNA, the CDR3 is TGTGCCAGCAGCACTGGACCAAGAGGGAGAAACACCATATATTTT.

V usage is TRBV2 and J usage is TRBJ2-7; no reliable D call. The CDR3 runs to 13 residues. The V end lost 8 bases, the J end lost 1 base, and 12 bases lay between the germline ends. The germline V gene has CDR1 SNHLY and CDR2 FYNNEI. CDR3 protein: CASGRTMSYEQYF. The CDR3 DNA reads as TGTGCCAGCGGACGGACCATGTCCTACGAGCAGTACTTC.

The count of this clone is one. The chain has TRBV2 and TRBJ2-1, with 11 bases fitting TRBD2. Germline trimming cut 0 bases from V and 6 bases from J; bases unmatched to any gene: 10. The CDR3 covers 18 residues. Germline CDR1 and CDR2: SNHLY and FYNNEI. In DNA form, the CDR3 reads TGTGCCAGCAGTGAAGCGCTTCTGGGGACTAGCGGCCCCAATGAGCAGTTCTTC. This gives the protein CASSEALLGTSGPNEQFF.

The chain is built from TRBV18 and TRBJ1-2; D perhaps matches TRBD1 (5 bases). CDR1 and CDR2 (germline): KGHSH, LQKENI. CDR3 length: 13 amino acids. Trimming stripped 3 bases from V and 7 bases from J, with 12 bases between. CDR3 nucleotides: TGTGCCAGCTCACCTCCCACGGGGGGTGGCTACACCTTC. This sequence encodes CASSPPTGGGYTF.

The V gene is TRBV27, the J gene TRBJ2-1, with 11 nucleotides matching TRBD2. Trimming cost V 3 bases and J 5 bases; bases outside gene matches: 3. Looked up from germline, CDR1 is MNHEY and CDR2 is SMNVEV (reference sequence). This CDR3 is built from 15 residues. CDR3 DNA: TGTGCCAGCAGTTTTAGCGGGGGGGGAAACAATGAGCAGTTCTTC. Its protein is CASSFSGGGNNEQFF.

The chain combines TRBV27 with TRBJ2-3; the match to TRBD2 covers 15 bases. The CDR3 is made up of 19 amino acids. Per germline, CDR1 MNHEY and CDR2 SMNVEV (reference sequence). After removal of 2 bases from V and 6 bases from J, the junction contained 12 bases not matched to a gene. This CDR3 is CASSLRRRTSGRARDTQYF. The CDR3 DNA sequence: TGTGCCAGCAGTTTACGCCGGAGGACTAGCGGGAGGGCCCGTGATACGCAGTATTTT.

The chain couples TRBV7-2 to TRBJ2-3, with 13 positions matching TRBD2. Germline V gene lookup returns CDR1 SGHTA and CDR2 FQGNSA. V shed 9 bases and J 6 bases; nucleotides not matched to a gene: 6. The CDR3 covers 14 residues. This CDR3 is CASRLAGGPDTQYF. The CDR3 nucleotides read TGTGCCAGTCGACTAGCGGGGGGTCCCGATACGCAGTATTTT.

The chain recombines TRBV2 with TRBJ1-5, with 12 nucleotides matching TRBD1. This CDR3 region has 19 residues. J was trimmed by 0 bases and V by 5 bases; bases with no gene match: 11. Looked up from germline, CDR1 is SNHLY and CDR2 is FYNNEI. The CDR3 bases are TGTGCCAGCAGTATAAGAGGGACAGGGGGCTTTTATAGCAATCAGCCCCAGCATTTT. Translation: CASSIRGTGGFYSNQPQHF. The whole variable domain, remainder taken from reference TRBV2 and TRBJ1-5, is EPEVTQTPSHQVTQMGQEVILRCVPISNHLYFYWYRQILGQKVEFLVSFYNNEISEKSEIFDDQFSVERPDGSNFTLKIRSTKLEDSAMYFCASSIRGTGGFYSNQPQHFGDGTRLSIL.

The chain couples TRBV10-3 to TRBJ1-4; D uncertain. The CDR3 loop spans 14 amino acids. Trimming shortened V by 5 bases and J by 4 bases, and 11 bases separated the two germline ends. Germline CDR1 ENHRY, CDR2 SYGVKD. CDR3 DNA sequence: TGTGCCATCAGTAAAGGGTCTGATAATGAAAAACTGTTTTTT. Translated, it gives CAISKGSDNEKLFF.

The chain couples TRBV5-4 to TRBJ1-2, with D hard to call. The CDR3 sequence is 13 residues long. Trimming left V 3 bases short and J 4 bases short, with 10 bases between. CDR1 and CDR2 from the germline V gene are SGHNT and YYREEE (reference sequence). CDR3 sequence: CASSSGRGYGYTF. DNA of the CDR3: TGTGCCAGCAGCTCCGGACGGGGCTATGGCTACACCTTC.